Listed here is a single T cell receptor beta chain. V lost 3 bases, J lost 4 bases, and 3 bases stayed unmatched. CDR1 and CDR2 from the germline V gene are SGHDT and YYEEEE. The CDR3 totals 14 residues. This table comes from immunoSEQ multiplex PCR, and its TCRdb copy is limited to in-frame clones, with some not included. The sample contains some 40,000 clones, approximately 90% of which appear only once. The data are from a study of T cell changes during pregnancy in multiple sclerosis. The V and J genes are TRBV5-6 and TRBJ2-7; 11 positions agree with TRBD2. This material consisted of CD8+ T cells from peripheral blood mononuclear cells, taken before pregnancy. This sequence was found in a female donor with multiple sclerosis, enrolled in a pregnancy study. The CDR3: CASSSGTSGYEQYF. In DNA form, the CDR3 reads TGTGCCAGCAGCTCCGGGACTAGCGGTTACGAGCAGTACTTC.